The 32 T cell receptor beta chains below come from one sample, sequenced in a study of blood T cell repertoires in COVID-19. Profiling relied on immunoSEQ multiplex PCR, and the TCRdb table lists in-frame clones only, not all of them. The profile shows just over 650,000 clones, about 87% of them singletons. Sequenced input: peripheral blood. These receptors were collected from a woman under 30 with acute or convalescent COVID-19.

The sample holds a few counts of this clone. The chain couples TRBV21-1 to TRBJ1-5; TRBD1, the table's D call, was not compared with the DNA. TRBV21-1 is classified as a pseudogene. The CDR3 has 12 amino acids. CDR3 sequence (DNA): TGTGCCAGCAGCGAAGGGGCCCAGCCCCAGCATTTT. Translating gives CASSEGAQPQHF.

The rearrangement links TRBV19 to TRBJ1-1; D might be TRBD1 (5 bases). The CDR3 has 13 amino acids. Germline lookup yields CDR1 LNHDA and CDR2 SQIVND (reference sequence). V lost 5 bases and J 1 base, leaving 8 bases between the germline ends. CDR3 loop: CASSYGQNTEAFF. As DNA, the CDR3 is TGTGCCAGTAGTTATGGACAGAACACTGAAGCTTTCTTT.

The chain has TRBV19 and TRBJ1-1; 9 bases match TRBD1. CDR3 length equals 13 residues. Germline loops: CDR1 LNHDA, CDR2 SQIVND (reference sequence). V lost 6 bases, J lost 4 bases, and 3 bases stayed unmatched. The CDR3 nucleotides are TGTGCCAGTAGAAAGACAGGGGGCACTGAAGCTTTCTTT. Translating gives CASRKTGGTEAFF.

This clone was seen a single time. The gene calls are TRBV19 and TRBJ1-1, with TRBD1 matching 8 bases. This CDR3 region has 12 residues. The germline V gene encodes CDR1 LNHDA and CDR2 SQIVND (reference sequence). J was trimmed by 5 bases and V by 7 bases; bases with no gene match: 3. The CDR3, as DNA: TGTGCCAGTAATACAGGGGGTACTGAAGCTTTCTTT. Translated, it gives CASNTGGTEAFF.

The chain uses TRBV7-2 and TRBJ2-2, with a weak D call TRBD1 (6 bases). The CDR3 totals 14 residues. Trimming cost V 5 bases and J 6 bases, with 13 bases left between them. CDR1 and CDR2 (germline): SGHTA, FQGNSA. The chain's CDR3 is CASSPQGFAGELFF. DNA of the CDR3: TGTGCCAGCAGCCCACAGGGTTTTGCCGGGGAGCTGTTTTTT. Full variable domain (missing parts from reference TRBV7-2 and TRBJ2-2): GAGVSQSPSNKVTEKGKDVELRCDPISGHTALYWYRQSLGQGLEFLIYFQGNSAPDKSGLPSDRFSAERTGGSVSTLTIQRTQQEDSAVYLCASSPQGFAGELFFGEGSRLTVL.

The chain couples TRBV4-3 to TRBJ2-1; 7 positions agree with TRBD2. Germline V CDR1 and CDR2: LGHNA, YSLEER. The CDR3 runs to 16 residues. The ends lost 0 bases at V and 1 base at J; junction bases unmatched: 3. The CDR3 loop reads CASSQDSGGSYNEQFF. CDR3 nucleotide sequence: TGCGCCAGCAGCCAAGATTCGGGGGGTTCCTACAATGAGCAGTTCTTC.

The chain couples TRBV5-5 to TRBJ1-5; TRBD1 might be the D (5 bases). Per germline, CDR1 SGHKS and CDR2 YYEKEE (reference sequence). The CDR3 covers 15 residues. The germline V and J ends were trimmed by 6 bases and 7 bases, with 20 bases remaining between them. The DNA of the CDR3 is TGTGCCAGCACCCCCCCATTCGGGGGGGGACAGCCCCAGCATTTT. Protein sequence: CASTPPFGGGQPQHF.

V gene TRBV5-3 combines with J gene TRBJ1-2, with TRBD1 matching over 8 bases. TRBV5-3 is labeled an ORF, and its function is uncertain. The CDR3 is made up of 14 amino acids. After removal of 5 bases from V and 6 bases from J, the junction contained 9 bases not matched to a gene. The CDR3 nucleotides read TGTGCCAGAAGTCTAAGGACAGGGATTAATGGCTACACCTTC. Translated, it gives CARSLRTGINGYTF.

The chain uses TRBV19 and TRBJ1-2, with D unclear. Trimming shortened V by 2 bases and J by 8 bases, and 12 bases separated the two germline ends. This CDR3 contains 13 residues. Germline assignment: CDR1 LNHDA and CDR2 SQIVND (reference sequence). In nucleotides, the CDR3 is TGTGCCAGTAGTATAAGAGGCGTCCAAGGCTACACCTTC. Translation: CASSIRGVQGYTF.

The chain links TRBV30 to TRBJ1-3; D ambiguous. Germline assignment: CDR1 GTSNPN and CDR2 SVGIG (reference sequence). The CDR3 is 12 amino acids. The V gene lost 0 bases and the J gene lost 12 bases, with 12 bases spanning the gap. CDR3 in amino acids: CAWSVLGSRIYF. The CDR3 nucleotides read TGTGCCTGGAGTGTTCTAGGTTCCCGCATATATTTT.

The chain joins TRBV29-1 to TRBJ1-2; D not certain. The CDR3 runs to 15 residues. The V end lost 3 bases, the J end lost 4 bases, and 18 bases lay between the germline ends. CDR1 is SQVTM and CDR2 is ANQGSEA in the germline V gene. CDR3 nucleotide sequence: TGCAGCGTTGACGACGGTACCGGGTCCCTCTATGGCTACACCTTC. Translation: CSVDDGTGSLYGYTF.

The gene calls are TRBV7-3 and TRBJ1-4; D uncertain. Trimming removed 0 bases from V and 2 bases from J, with 7 bases in between. Germline-derived CDR1 and CDR2 are SGHTA and FQGTGA. This CDR3 is built from 15 residues. CDR3: CASSLTGRTNEKLFF. The CDR3 DNA follows: TGTGCCAGCAGCTTAACAGGGAGGACTAATGAAAAACTGTTTTTT.

The chain combines TRBV5-8 with TRBJ2-3; 11 bases are a match to TRBD2. V shed 2 bases and J 3 bases; nucleotides not matched to a gene: 5. CDR1 and CDR2 (germline): SGHTS, YDEGEE. The CDR3 spans 16 residues. The CDR3 spells CASSFPGTSGTDTQYF. In DNA form, the CDR3 reads TGTGCCAGCAGCTTTCCAGGGACTAGCGGTACAGATACGCAGTATTTT.

V usage is TRBV9 and J usage is TRBJ2-1, with 7 nucleotides matching TRBD2. The V gene's germline CDR1 is SGDLS and CDR2 YYNGEE. V shed 7 bases and J 4 bases; nucleotides not matched to a gene: 5. The CDR3 has 13 residues. For the CDR3, the DNA is TGTGCCAGCGCCGGGGGGAAATACAATGAGCAGTTCTTC. It translates to CASAGGKYNEQFF.

This chain connects TRBV27 to TRBJ2-1, with 9 bases aligning to TRBD1. The junction had 7 bases not matched to a gene; V was cut back by 5 bases and J by 5 bases. CDR1 and CDR2 from the germline V gene are MNHEY and SMNVEV (reference sequence). The CDR3 runs to 15 residues. CDR3: CASSASGTGNNEQFF. In nucleotides, the CDR3 is TGTGCCAGCAGTGCCTCCGGGACAGGGAACAATGAGCAGTTCTTC.

The chain joins TRBV7-9 to TRBJ2-7, with 8 bases lining up with TRBD1. The CDR3 sequence is 15 residues long. In germline, CDR1 is SEHNR, CDR2 FQNEAQ (reference sequence). With 5 bases clipped from V and 6 bases from J, the junction kept 12 bases outside the gene matches. The DNA for the CDR3 is TGTGCCAGCAGCGCCTGGCAGGGGGCGAATCGCGAGCAGTACTTC. Its translation is CASSAWQGANREQYF.

The chain joins TRBV27 to TRBJ1-2; TRBD1 aligns across 7 bases. This CDR3 is built from 13 residues. Looked up from germline, CDR1 is MNHEY and CDR2 is SMNVEV (reference sequence). V shed 5 bases, J shed 4 bases, and the junction held 4 bases outside the gene matches. CDR3 region: CASSVGTAYGYTF. The CDR3 DNA is TGTGCCAGCAGTGTAGGGACAGCCTATGGCTACACCTTC.

The rearrangement links TRBV4-1 to TRBJ1-1; D is unresolved. CDR1 and CDR2 (germline): MGHRA, YSYEKL. The CDR3 has 12 residues. The V end lost 0 bases, the J end lost 12 bases, and 11 bases lay between the germline ends. CDR3 protein: CASSQDGRLTFF. In DNA form, the CDR3 reads TGCGCCAGCAGCCAAGATGGGAGGCTGACTTTCTTT.

The rearrangement links TRBV11-3 to TRBJ2-3, with 9 bases fitting TRBD2. Germline V CDR1 and CDR2: SGHNT, YENEEA. The junction had 12 bases not matched to a gene; V was cut back by 3 bases and J by 8 bases. The CDR3 is 16 amino acids. Here the CDR3 reads CASSLAGGGAFFTQYF. In DNA, the CDR3 is TGTGCCAGCAGCTTGGCGGGCGGGGGGGCTTTTTTTACGCAGTATTTT.

This clone was seen a few times. The genes are TRBV2 and TRBJ1-6, with D tentatively TRBD1 (6 bases). Trimming left V 4 bases short and J 12 bases short, with 13 bases between. The CDR3 covers 13 residues. Germline V gene sequence: CDR1 SNHLY, CDR2 FYNNEI. The CDR3 bases are TGTGCCAGCAGTGGGACAGCCGGCGGACCCCTCCACTTT. It encodes CASSGTAGGPLHF.

This clone was seen once. The chain employs TRBV6-6 and TRBJ2-3, with 8 positions matching TRBD1. Germline V gene lookup returns CDR1 MNHNY and CDR2 SVGAGI (reference sequence). CDR3 length: 14 residues. Trimming removed 7 bases from V and 3 bases from J; junction bases left unmatched: 6. In DNA, the CDR3 is TGTGCCAGCAAGGGCGACAGGGGAACAGATACGCAGTATTTT. Its protein product is CASKGDRGTDTQYF.

The chain recombines TRBV4-1 with TRBJ2-6; tentative D call: TRBD1 (6 bases). V was trimmed by 9 bases and J by 1 base, leaving 7 bases between them. There are 13 residues in the CDR3. The germline V gene encodes CDR1 MGHRA and CDR2 YSYEKL. CDR3 residues: CASRGSGANVLTF. CDR3 coding DNA: TGCGCCAGTAGGGGGTCTGGGGCCAACGTCCTGACTTTC.

The chain joins TRBV7-8 to TRBJ1-6, with D possibly TRBD1 on 6 matching bases. The germline CDR1 and CDR2 sequences are SGHVS and FQNEAQ. The CDR3 spans 16 residues. Deletions cut 5 bases from V and 8 bases from J, with 19 bases between. The CDR3 DNA sequence: TGTGCCAGCAGCGTGGGACACAATGCGGCTGATTCACCCCTCCACTTT. Residues: CASSVGHNAADSPLHF.

This chain joins TRBV3-1 (or the pseudogene TRBV3-2) and TRBJ2-2; 7 nucleotides line up with TRBD1. Germline trimming cut 4 bases from V and 0 bases from J; bases unmatched to any gene: 2. The germline CDR1 and CDR2 sequences are LGHDT and YNNKEL (reference sequence). This CDR3 is built from 15 residues. DNA for the CDR3: TGTGCCAGCAGCCGGACAGGACCGAACACCGGGGAGCTGTTTTTT. Translation gives CASSRTGPNTGELFF.

The rearrangement joins TRBV6-5 to TRBJ1-1; 12 bases map to TRBD1. The CDR3 totals 14 residues. Germline CDR1 MNHEY, CDR2 SVGAGI. The J segment lost 7 bases and the V segment lost 5 bases, leaving 5 bases of the junction unmatched. The CDR3 spells CASSRDRGQGEAFF. The CDR3, as DNA: TGTGCCAGCAGTCGGGACAGGGGGCAGGGTGAAGCTTTCTTT.

This chain links TRBV12-3 or TRBV12-4 with TRBJ1-4; 7 bases map to TRBD1. Trimming took 5 bases from V and 10 from J; bases not matched to a gene: 4. The CDR3 length is 12 residues. The CDR3 loop reads CASSPRQGKLFF. CDR3 nucleotides: TGTGCCAGCAGTCCGCGACAGGGAAAACTGTTTTTT.

The chain is built from TRBV9 and TRBJ1-2; 10 nucleotides agree with TRBD1. Germline V gene lookup returns CDR1 SGDLS and CDR2 YYNGEE. V gave up 0 bases and J gave up 2 bases; unmatched junction bases: 10. The length of the CDR3 is 18 residues. The CDR3 bases are TGTGCCAGCAGCGTAGGTAGGATCGACAGGGGGCAGAACTATGGCTACACCTTC. Its protein is CASSVGRIDRGQNYGYTF.

The chain couples TRBV6-1 to TRBJ1-2, with a tentative D call TRBD1 (6 bases). The V gene lost 1 base and the J gene lost 8 bases, with 11 bases spanning the gap. The CDR3 extends over 13 amino acids. Germline CDR1 MNHNS, CDR2 SASEGT. The DNA of the CDR3 is TGTGCCAGCAGTGAAGTTCCAGGGGAAGGCTACACCTTC. It encodes CASSEVPGEGYTF.

This chain joins TRBV18 and TRBJ1-4; D is unresolved. V was clipped by 3 bases and J by 5 bases, with 7 bases between them. From germline, CDR1 is KGHSH and CDR2 LQKENI. The CDR3 spans 13 residues. CDR3 protein: CASSPVANEKLFF. The CDR3 nucleotides read TGTGCCAGCTCACCTGTGGCAAATGAAAAACTGTTTTTT.

This clone showed up just once. CDR3 DNA: TGTGCCAGCAAACAGGGGGGGAACACTGAAGCTTTCTTT. It translates to CASKQGGNTEAFF. The chain couples TRBV12-3 or TRBV12-4 to TRBJ1-1, with 8 bases fitting TRBD1. With 7 bases clipped from V and 1 base from J, the junction kept 2 bases outside the gene matches. The CDR3 extends over 13 amino acids.

This clone was detected once. The gene calls are TRBV24-1 and TRBJ2-1, with 15 bases identical to TRBD2. The CDR3 extends over 21 amino acids. Germline loops: CDR1 KGHDR, CDR2 SFDVKD. V lost 4 bases to trimming and J lost 0 bases; unmatched junction nucleotides: 12. This CDR3 reads CATSEVPGLAGGLSSYNEQFF. The DNA of the CDR3 is TGTGCCACCAGTGAAGTCCCGGGACTAGCGGGGGGCCTGAGCTCCTACAATGAGCAGTTCTTC.

This chain links TRBV21-1 with TRBJ1-1. TRBV21-1 is deemed a pseudogene. This CDR3 spans 12 amino acids. The CDR3 region has the DNA TGTGCCAGCGAAGCGGGACACCCAAAGGGTTTCTTT. Its protein product is CASEAGHPKGFF.